This TCR beta chain was recorded in a study of control samples from healthy donors and cancer patients. From germline, CDR1 is SGHVS and CDR2 FNYEAQ. CDR3 size: 15 residues. Trimming took 5 bases from V and 6 from J; bases not matched to a gene: 9. TCRdb keeps only in-frame clones here, not all; method: immunoSEQ multiplex PCR. The top ten clones hold around 2.5% of a sample with 150,000 to 160,000 clones, over 85% of them seen once. There are a few counts of this clone. Sequencing was done on a sample of blood. The sequence was obtained from a man aged 50 to 59 in good health. The V call is TRBV7-6, the J call TRBJ2-2, with 7 bases matching TRBD1. The CDR3 DNA sequence: TGTGCCAGCAGCGGACAGGTCGGTCGGGCCGGGGAGCTGTTTTTT. Translation: CASSGQVGRAGELFF.